This T cell receptor (beta chain) was documented in a study of blood T cells in healthy people across ages. About this clonotype itself: Its antigen is currently unknown.

This CDR3 is built from 14 residues. Germline V gene lookup returns CDR1 GTSNPN and CDR2 SVGIG (reference sequence). V lost 0 bases and J 9 bases, leaving 15 bases between the germline ends. Study-wide findings and caveats: With donor CMV status unknown, expanded clonotype changes were possibly confounded.

Alongside a J-beta primer mix, a sample-barcoded 5' primer served in a second PCR lasting roughly 7 to 11 cycles. TCRdb called the 5' RACE reads again in MiXCR, with one record for every CDR3 protein. The table has 1.5 million or so distinct CDR3 sequences, about 45% seen once; the top ten hold less than 5%. This chain uses TRBV30 with TRBJ2-1, with D possibly TRBD1 on 5 matching bases. The TCR comes from a woman in her late teens or twenties in good health. The sample comprised blood. The DNA for the CDR3 is TGTGCCTGGAGTGTACTGTTGTGGGGCAGTGAGCAGTTCTTC. Translation: CAWSVLLWGSEQFF.